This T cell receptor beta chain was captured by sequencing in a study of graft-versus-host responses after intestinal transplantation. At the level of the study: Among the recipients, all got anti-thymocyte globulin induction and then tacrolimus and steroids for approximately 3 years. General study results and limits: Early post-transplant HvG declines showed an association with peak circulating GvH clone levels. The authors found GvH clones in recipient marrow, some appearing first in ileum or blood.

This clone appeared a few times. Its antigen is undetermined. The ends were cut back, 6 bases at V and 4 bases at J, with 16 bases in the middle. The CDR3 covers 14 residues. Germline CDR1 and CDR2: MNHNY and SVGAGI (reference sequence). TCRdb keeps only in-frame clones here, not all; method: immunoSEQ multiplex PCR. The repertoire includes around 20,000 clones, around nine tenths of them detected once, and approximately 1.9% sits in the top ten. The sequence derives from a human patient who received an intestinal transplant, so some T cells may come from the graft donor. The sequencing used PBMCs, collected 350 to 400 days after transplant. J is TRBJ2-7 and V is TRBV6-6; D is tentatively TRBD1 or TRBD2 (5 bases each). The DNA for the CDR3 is TGTGCCAGCAGCTCCTACGGGGCCGGGTACGAGCAGTACTTC. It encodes CASSSYGAGYEQYF.